This is a list of T cell receptor beta chains from one sample in a study of T cell changes during pregnancy in multiple sclerosis. Produced via immunoSEQ multiplex PCR; TCRdb's table is partial and in-frame only. This table has over 15,000 clones, about 90% appearing once. The sequenced sample was CD8+ T cells from peripheral blood mononuclear cells, obtained after pregnancy. The receptors come from a female donor in good health, enrolled as a control in a pregnancy study. The CDR3 runs from the conserved cysteine through the conserved F or W. The order of the fields is J gene, V gene, clone size, D gene, CDR3 DNA, CDR3 protein. D genes are given only for firm matches. Clone size is shown for a subset of rows, as once, few, many or a class of expanded clone.

TRBJ1-1,TRBV5-6,NA,NA,TGTGCCAGCAGCTTAGGGGGGGGGTACACTGAAGCTTTCTTT,CASSLGGGYTEAFF
TRBJ1-1,TRBV21-1,NA,NA,TGTGCCACCGACAAAGACGGGGGACCCACTGAAGCTTTCTTT,CATDKDGGPTEAFF
TRBJ2-2,TRBV7-2,NA,NA,TGTGCCAGCAGCTCACGGGTCATAAGGGGGGAGCTGTTTTTT,CASSSRVIRGELFF
TRBJ1-1,TRBV19,NA,TRBD1,TGTGCCAGTACCAGTATCAGGACAGGGCAGGACACTGAAGCTTTCTTT,CASTSIRTGQDTEAFF
TRBJ1-4,TRBV27,few,TRBD1,TGTGCCAGCAGTCCGCCGGACAGGGCGAATGAAAAACTGTTTTTT,CASSPPDRANEKLFF
TRBJ1-1,TRBV6-1,NA,NA,TGTGCCAGCAGTGAAGGACACTTCGGGGGAACTGAAGCTTTCTTT,CASSEGHFGGTEAFF
TRBJ2-1,TRBV5-1,NA,NA,TGCGCCAGCAGCCCTACTTCAGGGGAAGAGCAGTTCTTC,CASSPTSGEEQFF
TRBJ2-7,TRBV5-1,NA,NA,TGCGCCAGCAGCTTGGAGGGGATGACTAGTTCCTACGAGCAGTACTTC,CASSLEGMTSSYEQYF
TRBJ2-1,TRBV4-3,NA,TRBD1,TGCGCCAGCAGCCACGGGACAGGGGGGACGAATGAGCAGTTCTTC,CASSHGTGGTNEQFF
TRBJ1-1,TRBV7-6,NA,NA,TGTGCCAGCAGCCTCTCCCCCCCCGGGTCGCGCGGGGACACTGAAGCTTTCTTT,CASSLSPPGSRGDTEAFF
TRBJ1-2,TRBV30,NA,TRBD1,TGTGCCTGGAGTGTAGGGACAGGGAGCTATGGCTACACCTTC,CAWSVGTGSYGYTF
TRBJ2-7,TRBV13,NA,NA,TGTGCCAGCAGCTTAGGATCGGGGGAAGTTTCGATCGGCGAGCAGTACTTC,CASSLGSGEVSIGEQYF
TRBJ1-6,TRBV23-1,NA,NA,TGCGCCAGCAGTCAATCTAGTCAGGGAGGATCACCCCTCCACTTT,CASSQSSQGGSPLHF
TRBJ1-2,TRBV10-3,NA,TRBD1,TGTGCCATCAGTGGCAAACAGGGGGGGAATGGCTACACCTTC,CAISGKQGGNGYTF
TRBJ2-1,TRBV27,NA,TRBD1,TGTGCCAGCAGTTTATTTTTTCTGGGAACCGGGACAGGGACCAATGAGCAGTTCTTC,CASSLFFLGTGTGTNEQFF
TRBJ1-2,TRBV6-5,NA,NA,TGTGCCAGCATCGTTGAGGACAGCGGCGTCAATGGCTACACCTTC,CASIVEDSGVNGYTF
TRBJ2-3,TRBV30,NA,NA,TGTGCCTGGAGCCCCGGGACATACCGCACAGATACGCAGTATTTT,CAWSPGTYRTDTQYF
TRBJ2-2,TRBV7-2,once,NA,TGTGCCAGCAGCCAACGGACTGGGTTCACCGGGGAGCTGTTTTTT,CASSQRTGFTGELFF
TRBJ2-7,TRBV7-9,once,NA,TGTGCCAGCAGCCCCCGGGATCCCTACGAGCAGTACTTC,CASSPRDPYEQYF
TRBJ1-1,TRBV29-1,NA,TRBD1,TGCAGCGTCCAGAACACAGGGGGGATTGCTGAAGCTTTCTTT,CSVQNTGGIAEAFF
TRBJ2-5,TRBV29-1,NA,TRBD2,TGCAGCTTTGGCGGGGCTAGCGGACTACAAGAGACCCAGTACTTC,CSFGGASGLQETQYF
TRBJ1-6,TRBV15,NA,NA,TGTGCCACCAGCCCTGGGGCAGCCTATAATTCACCCCTCCACTTT,CATSPGAAYNSPLHF
TRBJ2-1,TRBV7-3,NA,TRBD2,TGTGCCAGCAGCTTATCTTTCGTGGCTAGCGGGGGGGATTTGTCCAATGAGCAGTTCTTC,CASSLSFVASGGDLSNEQFF
TRBJ1-3,TRBV30,NA,NA,TGTGCCTGGGCAGGTAGCTCTGGAAACACCATATATTTT,CAWAGSSGNTIYF
TRBJ2-2,TRBV4-3,NA,TRBD2,TGCGCCAGCAGCCAAGAAGATCTAGCGGAGCCGAACACCGGGGAGCTGTTTTTT,CASSQEDLAEPNTGELFF
TRBJ2-7,TRBV27,NA,TRBD1,TGTGCCAGCAGTTTGCCTGGGACAGGGAGTACCTACGAGCAGTACTTC,CASSLPGTGSTYEQYF
TRBJ1-2,TRBV27,NA,NA,TGTGCCAGCAGTTTAGGGGGGTCTGGCTACACCTTC,CASSLGGSGYTF
TRBJ2-7,TRBV6-6,NA,TRBD1,TGTGCCAGCAGACACACAGGGGGCTGGGGGACCTACGAGCAGTACTTC,CASRHTGGWGTYEQYF
TRBJ1-4,TRBV30,NA,NA,TGTGCCTGGAGTTTAACTGCAACTAATGAAAAACTGTTTTTT,CAWSLTATNEKLFF
TRBJ1-2,TRBV2,NA,NA,TGTGCCAGCAGTCCGGCTCCCTCGGGGGAGGGCTACACCTTC,CASSPAPSGEGYTF
TRBJ1-2,TRBV19,NA,TRBD1,TGTGCCAGTAGCCAACAGGGGGCAAACTATGGCTACACCTTC,CASSQQGANYGYTF
TRBJ2-1,TRBV11-1,NA,TRBD2,TGTGCCAGCAGCTTAGCGGGACTAGCGGGGGGGGACAATGAGCAGTTCTTC,CASSLAGLAGGDNEQFF
TRBJ2-7,TRBV16,NA,NA,TGTGCCAGCAGCCAATCCGGGACATATCCCATCTACGAGCAGTACTTC,CASSQSGTYPIYEQYF
TRBJ2-1,TRBV4-1,NA,TRBD2,TGCGCCAGCAGCTCCTCTAGCGGGGCCTACAATGAGCAGTTCTTC,CASSSSSGAYNEQFF
TRBJ2-7,TRBV30,NA,NA,TGTGCCTGGAGTGAAACCCTACCCCTGTACTTC,CAWSETLPLYF
TRBJ2-3,TRBV4-3,NA,NA,TGCGCCAGCAGCCAAGGATCGGTCGGGGTGGCAGATACGCAGTATTTT,CASSQGSVGVADTQYF
TRBJ2-7,TRBV7-2,NA,TRBD1,TGTGCCAGCAGCTTAGCCAAGGACAGGGGGATCTACGAGCAGTACTTC,CASSLAKDRGIYEQYF
TRBJ1-1,TRBV9,NA,TRBD1,TGTGCCAGCAGCGTAGGGGCAGGGGGCGTTCTGAACACTGAAGCTTTCTTT,CASSVGAGGVLNTEAFF
TRBJ2-1,TRBV6-5,NA,TRBD2,TGTGCCAGCAGTTACTCAGCGGGGTCCGGCAATGAGCAGTTCTTC,CASSYSAGSGNEQFF
TRBJ1-2,TRBV10-3,NA,NA,TGTGCCATCAGTGAGGGCAGGAACTATGGCTACACCTTC,CAISEGRNYGYTF
TRBJ1-5,TRBV30,NA,TRBD1,TGTGCCTGGGAAACCGGGACAGGGGGCAATCAGCCCCAGCATTTT,CAWETGTGGNQPQHF
TRBJ2-1,TRBV6-4,NA,TRBD2,TGTGCCAGCAGTGATAGCGGGGGAAATGAGCAGTTCTTC,CASSDSGGNEQFF
TRBJ1-6,TRBV2,NA,NA,TGTGCCAGCAGTGATCAGGGGTTTGAGGAAGTTTCACCCCTCCACTTT,CASSDQGFEEVSPLHF
TRBJ2-1,TRBV4-3,once,TRBD2,TGCGCCAGCAGCCAAGATTCCGGGACTAGCATTGAGCAGTTCTTC,CASSQDSGTSIEQFF
TRBJ2-5,TRBV2,NA,TRBD2,TGTGCCAGCAGGGGGGATAGCGGGGGAACATGGGAGACCCAGTACTTC,CASRGDSGGTWETQYF
TRBJ1-2,TRBV7-8,NA,NA,TGTGCCAGCAGCTTACCCCCCCAGGGGTTGATCTATGGCTACACCTTC,CASSLPPQGLIYGYTF
TRBJ2-1,TRBV27,few,NA,TGTGCCAGCAGTTTAGGCGGCGGTGAGCAGTTCTTC,CASSLGGGEQFF
TRBJ2-1,TRBV4-1,once,TRBD1,TGCGCCAGCAGCCAACGGGACAGGGGGATGGATGAGCAGTTCTTC,CASSQRDRGMDEQFF
TRBJ1-2,TRBV5-1,NA,NA,TGCGCCAGCAGCTTAGACAGGACCTATGGCTACACCTTC,CASSLDRTYGYTF
TRBJ2-7,TRBV18,NA,NA,TGTGCCAGCTCACCATCCGGGGGCTACGAGCAGTACTTC,CASSPSGGYEQYF
TRBJ2-1,TRBV2,once,NA,TGTGCCAGCAGTGAAGCCTACAGGGTCGGTAGGGAGCAGTTCTTC,CASSEAYRVGREQFF
TRBJ2-3,TRBV7-3,NA,NA,TGTGCCAGCAGCTTAAACCCTGGAGTCCTCACAGATACGCAGTATTTT,CASSLNPGVLTDTQYF
TRBJ2-7,TRBV4-3,NA,TRBD1,TGCGCCAGTAGTTCCGGGACAGGGGTCTACGAGCAGTACTTC,CASSSGTGVYEQYF
TRBJ2-7,TRBV4-1,NA,NA,TGCGCCAGCAGCCAAGATCCGACAGAAAGACACTACGAGCAGTACTTC,CASSQDPTERHYEQYF
TRBJ2-2,TRBV19,medium-sized,NA,TGTGCCAGTAGTATCCAGACCGGGGAGCTGTTTTTT,CASSIQTGELFF
TRBJ2-1,TRBV6-5,NA,TRBD2,TGTGCCAGCAGCCGACTAGCGGGGGTAGATGAGCAGTTCTTC,CASSRLAGVDEQFF
TRBJ1-5,TRBV2,NA,TRBD1,TGTGCCAGCAGTGTACTCCGGGACAGGGCTTATAGCAATCAGCCCCAGCATTTT,CASSVLRDRAYSNQPQHF
TRBJ1-1,TRBV2,NA,TRBD1,TGTGCCAGCAGTTCGGGACAGGGGTGGATGAACACTGAAGCTTTCTTT,CASSSGQGWMNTEAFF